This T cell receptor (beta chain) was profiled in a study of cytomegalovirus exposure and HLA in healthy donors. This clone has more than one count but fewer than ten. Its antigen remains unidentified. The donors belonged to the approximately 120-subject validation cohort, separate from the roughly 670-subject first cohort. Study observations and caveats: Researchers catalogued under 200 TCR beta chains as cytomegalovirus-associated. A later analysis found first-cohort TCR clusters tended to co-occur in the approximately 110 validation repertoires. Specificity of a few CMV-associated chains for CMV antigens was verified in vitro.

Profiled with immunoSEQ multiplex PCR; TCRdb holds only in-frame clones, not every one. The sample carries 150,000 to 200,000 clones, 84% recorded once. Sequenced: PBMCs. The TCR was taken from a man aged 18 to 30 in good health and CMV-seropositive.

CDR3 in DNA: TGCGCCAGCAGCCAGGGGGAGGGATACCCCTACGAGCAGTACTTC. It is translated as CASSQGEGYPYEQYF. V usage is TRBV4-3 and J usage is TRBJ2-7; 7 bases are a match to TRBD2. The junction had 7 bases not matched to a gene; V was cut back by 3 bases and J by 2 bases. The CDR3 is 15 residues long. Germline V gives CDR1 LGHNA, CDR2 YSLEER.